This T cell receptor (beta chain) was sequenced in a study of blood T cell repertoires in COVID-19. Unmatched junction bases numbered 2, after V lost 3 bases and J lost 2 bases. The CDR3 has 15 amino acids. CDR1 and CDR2 from the germline V gene are ENHRY and SYGVKD. In the authors' workflow: From reference gene primer amplification, estimates of nucleated cell counts were derived. Generated by immunoSEQ multiplex PCR, the TCRdb table keeps only in-frame clones and is missing some. The D gene and trimming were derived from the DNA, and the V and J assignments and clone size from that table. The sample contains fewer than 300,000 clones, 75% to 95% of which appear only once. Enrollees, about 18 to 100 years old, lived in 25 or so US areas. In assigning cohorts, the study relied on participant-reported clinical history. Recovery meant two consecutive negative NP/OP PCR tests, professional clearance, or resolved symptoms.

This TCR was sampled from a woman aged 30 to 39 who had recovered from COVID-19. The chain uses TRBV10-3 and TRBJ2-1; the match to TRBD2 covers 9 bases. Specimen: PBMCs or T cells enriched from blood (not recorded which). The CDR3 sequence: CAISDAGGPYNEQFF. DNA of the CDR3: TGTGCCATCAGTGACGCGGGAGGGCCCTACAATGAGCAGTTCTTC.